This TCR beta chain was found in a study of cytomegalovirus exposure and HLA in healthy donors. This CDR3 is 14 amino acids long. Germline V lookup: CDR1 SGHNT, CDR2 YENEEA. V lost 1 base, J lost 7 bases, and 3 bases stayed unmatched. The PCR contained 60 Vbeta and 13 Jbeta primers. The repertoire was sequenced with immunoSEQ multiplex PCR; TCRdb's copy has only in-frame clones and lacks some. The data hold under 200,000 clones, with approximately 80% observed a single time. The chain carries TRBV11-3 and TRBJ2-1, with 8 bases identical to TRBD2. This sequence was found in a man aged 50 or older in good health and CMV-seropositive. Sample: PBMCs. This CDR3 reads CASSLAGGWNEQFF. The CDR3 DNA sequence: TGTGCCAGCAGCTTAGCGGGAGGGTGGAATGAGCAGTTCTTC.